This is a list of T cell receptor beta chains from one sample in a study of vaccination effects on CD4 cells after COVID-19. These receptors' antigens are unknown. The method was immunoSEQ multiplex PCR; TCRdb's version includes in-frame clones alone and lacks a portion of them. The sample consists of around 81,000 clones, roughly 80% of them appearing once. The sequences come from CD4+ T cells from PBMCs cultured with HCoV-OC43 spike peptides, collected after COVID-19 vaccination. All receptors derive from a human donor who received a COVID-19 vaccine. Both conserved end residues are part of each CDR3. D genes are given only for firm matches.

CDR3	D	V	J
CASSPGLKETQYF	NA	TRBV18	TRBJ2-5
CASSQRTGFETQYF	TRBD1	TRBV27	TRBJ2-5
CASSLISSPLHF	NA	TRBV5-8	TRBJ1-6
CASSLLAGGPETQYF	TRBD2	TRBV9	TRBJ2-5
CASSSGASNQPQHF	NA	TRBV18	TRBJ1-5
CASSSWRLEDTDTQYF	NA	TRBV7-2	TRBJ2-3
CASSPTSGAPNTGELFF	TRBD2	TRBV7-6	TRBJ2-2
CASSMIAGGYNEQFF	NA	TRBV19	TRBJ2-1
CASSLKGNDPYNEQFF	NA	TRBV7-3	TRBJ2-1
CASSRQYQETQYF	NA	TRBV12-3/TRBV12-4	TRBJ2-5
CAWSRTGAQPQHF	TRBD1	TRBV30	TRBJ1-5
CASSEAGDSPLHF	NA	TRBV25-1	TRBJ1-6
CASRDSYNSPLHF	NA	TRBV28	TRBJ1-6
CAWTGALSNEKLFF	NA	TRBV30	TRBJ1-4
CASSISGQKLLF	NA	TRBV19	TRBJ2-1
CASTSVGGELFF	NA	TRBV12-3/TRBV12-4	TRBJ2-2
CASSMGADRITGELFF	TRBD1	TRBV19	TRBJ2-2
CASSPLDRVGTEAFF	TRBD1	TRBV3-1/TRBV3-2	TRBJ1-1
CATSRVIQAEAFF	NA	TRBV15	TRBJ1-1
CASSPGGAGDTQYF	TRBD2	TRBV7-3	TRBJ2-3
CASSSGARGGYTF	NA	TRBV7-9	TRBJ1-2
CASGPGTGIGYTF	TRBD1	TRBV28	TRBJ1-2
CASSYGAGGTDTQYF	TRBD2	TRBV6-2/TRBV6-3	TRBJ2-3
CASSEFGSSGNTIYF	NA	TRBV25-1	TRBJ1-3
CASSLLAGGGTGELFF	TRBD2	TRBV5-5	TRBJ2-2
CASSVDPGSEKLFF	NA	TRBV2	TRBJ1-4
CASSQENGRYLGDNSPLHF	NA	TRBV4-3	TRBJ1-6
CASRTQGLDEKLFF	NA	TRBV6-6	TRBJ1-4
CASIPTPGTGTLQPQHF	TRBD1	TRBV28	TRBJ1-5
CASSYRLAGSQETQYF	TRBD2	TRBV5-1	TRBJ2-5